A single sample is the source of the 32 T cell receptor beta chains below, sequenced in a study of OX40 agonist ivuxolimab in advanced cancers. Clones were sequenced by immunoSEQ multiplex PCR, and TCRdb holds only the in-frame ones, with some missing. The sample lists 60,000 to 100,000 clones, around 87% seen once, with around 0.26% in the top ten. The specimen was CD4+ or CD8+ T cells sorted from blood, collected in a trial of the OX40 agonist ivuxolimab. These receptor sequences come from an adult with an advanced solid tumor such as melanoma, head and neck, liver or kidney cancer.

Here the CDR3 reads CASSSPELAVNTGELFF. The CDR3 DNA follows: TGTGCCAGCAGCTCACCGGAACTAGCGGTGAACACCGGGGAGCTGTTTTTT. This chain connects TRBV7-9 to TRBJ2-2; TRBD2 matches at 8 bases. Germline assignment: CDR1 SEHNR and CDR2 FQNEAQ (reference sequence). V lost 4 bases, J lost 1 base, and 8 bases stayed unmatched. This CDR3 region has 17 residues.

The chain carries TRBV18 and TRBJ1-2, with TRBD1 matching over 7 bases. In germline, CDR1 is KGHSH, CDR2 LQKENI. The ends lost 6 bases at V and 4 bases at J; junction bases unmatched: 5. The CDR3 runs 13 residues. CDR3 sequence (DNA): TGTGCCAGCTCGGAGGACAGGAGCTATGGCTACACCTTC. This sequence encodes CASSEDRSYGYTF.

The chain uses TRBV7-2 and TRBJ2-6, with a weak D call TRBD1 (6 bases). The V and J ends lost 4 bases and 0 bases respectively, with 13 bases between them. The CDR3 extends over 17 amino acids. Germline values: CDR1 SGHTA, CDR2 FQGNSA. This CDR3 reads CASSSGQFISGANVLTF. The DNA for the CDR3 is TGTGCCAGCAGCTCTGGACAGTTTATCTCTGGGGCCAACGTCCTGACTTTC.

V and J are TRBV18 and TRBJ2-7; D is unclear. Germline CDR1 reads KGHSH; CDR2 reads LQKENI. V was trimmed by 3 bases and J by 2 bases, leaving 14 bases between them. The CDR3 is 15 residues long. CDR3 residues: CASSPNRGRAYEQYF. The CDR3 region has the DNA TGTGCCAGCTCACCCAACCGCGGCAGAGCCTACGAGCAGTACTTC.

The chain carries TRBV10-2 and TRBJ2-1; perhaps TRBD2 as D (6 bases). The V end lost 6 bases, the J end lost 2 bases, and 17 bases lay between the germline ends. The CDR3 sequence is 16 residues long. Germline V gene data show CDR1 as WSHSY and CDR2 as SAAADI. The CDR3 reads CASRRDSSPPYNEQFF. CDR3 DNA: TGCGCCAGCAGAAGGGACTCCTCACCACCCTACAATGAGCAGTTCTTC.

This clone was counted a single time. The chain combines TRBV6-5 with TRBJ2-2; 8 nucleotides agree with TRBD1. CDR1 and CDR2 from the germline V gene are MNHEY and SVGAGI. CDR3 length equals 15 residues. The ends lost 6 bases at V and 6 bases at J; junction bases unmatched: 9. CDR3 region: CASRRPGGLAGELFF. For the CDR3, the DNA is TGTGCCAGCAGACGTCCAGGGGGCCTCGCCGGGGAGCTGTTTTTT.

V usage is TRBV11-2 and J usage is TRBJ1-1, with D tentatively TRBD1 (5 bases). The germline gives CDR1 SGHAT, CDR2 FQNNGV. The CDR3 sequence is 14 residues long. Trimming shortened V by 0 bases and J by 7 bases, and 12 bases separated the two germline ends. The CDR3 region has the DNA TGTGCCAGCAGCTTAGACGGGACGGATATTGAAGCTTTCTTT. Residues: CASSLDGTDIEAFF.

The CDR3 DNA is TGCGCCAGCAGCAAAGGACAGGGGGAAGAGACCCAGTACTTC. This translates into CASSKGQGEETQYF. V gene TRBV5-1 combines with J gene TRBJ2-5; TRBD1 matches 10 bases. J gave up 3 bases and V 4 bases, and 3 bases lay outside the gene matches. The CDR3 runs to 14 residues. The V gene's germline CDR1 is SGHRS and CDR2 YFSETQ.

The CDR3 reads CASFSDLPNYGYTF. DNA for the CDR3: TGTGCCAGCTTCTCGGACCTTCCTAACTATGGCTACACCTTC. This chain links TRBV28 with TRBJ1-2; the D is unclear. Germline CDR1 is MDHEN and CDR2 is SYDVKM. The ends were cut back, 8 bases at V and 0 bases at J, with 13 bases in the middle. This CDR3 comprises 14 residues.

This rearrangement joins TRBV28 to TRBJ2-1; TRBD2 agrees at 9 bases. Trimming cost V 4 bases and J 10 bases; bases outside gene matches: 8. Germline V gene sequence: CDR1 MDHEN, CDR2 SYDVKM. This CDR3 comprises 14 residues. The CDR3 protein is CASSSHGLAWEQFF. The CDR3 DNA reads TGTGCCAGCAGTTCCCACGGACTAGCGTGGGAGCAGTTCTTC.

V gene TRBV7-3 combines with J gene TRBJ1-6, with 10 bases matching TRBD1. The ends lost 5 bases at V and 6 bases at J; junction bases unmatched: 4. Germline V gives CDR1 SGHTA, CDR2 FQGTGA. The CDR3 sequence is 15 residues long. In nucleotides, the CDR3 is TGTGCCAGCAGCCAGACAGGGGGCGGTAATTCACCCCTCCACTTT. This gives the protein CASSQTGGGNSPLHF.

The chain uses TRBV20-1 and TRBJ2-7; the D is unclear. This CDR3 comprises 11 residues. Germline lookup yields CDR1 DFQATT and CDR2 SNEGSKA (reference sequence). Trimming cost V 6 bases and J 4 bases, with 10 bases left between them. CDR3 DNA: TGCAGTGCCCCCCTCTTTTACGAGCAGTACTTC. It translates to CSAPLFYEQYF.

The chain employs TRBV5-1 and TRBJ2-3; possibly TRBD2 for D (6 bases). This CDR3 is built from 14 residues. Trimming left V 7 bases short and J 2 bases short, with 14 bases between. Germline V gene sequence: CDR1 SGHRS, CDR2 YFSETQ. Here the CDR3 reads CASVASAITDTQYF. CDR3 coding DNA: TGCGCCAGCGTCGCTAGCGCTATCACAGATACGCAGTATTTT.

This sequence joins TRBV7-2 and TRBJ1-1; possibly TRBD1 for D (5 bases). V shed 1 base and J shed 1 base, with 10 bases lying between them. The CDR3 totals 15 residues. Germline CDR1 and CDR2: SGHTA and FQGNSA. The CDR3 DNA follows: TGTGCCAGCAGCTTAGTCGTAACAGGGAACACTGAAGCTTTCTTT. Translated, it gives CASSLVVTGNTEAFF.

V usage is TRBV5-6 and J usage is TRBJ1-1; 7 bases fit TRBD1. CDR1 is SGHDT and CDR2 is YYEEEE in the germline V gene. The CDR3 consists of 13 residues. V lost 3 bases and J lost 4; bases outside the gene matches: 3. CDR3 residues: CASSSGGLTEAFF. In DNA form, the CDR3 reads TGTGCCAGCAGCTCAGGGGGTCTCACTGAAGCTTTCTTT.

J is TRBJ2-7 and V is TRBV11-3; possible D gene TRBD1, 5 bases. CDR1 and CDR2 from the germline V gene are SGHNT and YENEEA. This CDR3 is 16 amino acids long. With 1 base removed from V and 5 bases from J, the gap between germline ends came to 18 bases. CDR3 protein: CASSLVALGHFDEQYF. CDR3 nucleotides: TGTGCCAGCAGCTTAGTTGCATTAGGACATTTCGACGAGCAGTACTTC.

The CDR3 spells CASSQEPPGPTLNTEAFF. The CDR3 bases are TGCGCCAGCAGCCAAGAACCCCCGGGGCCAACCTTGAACACTGAAGCTTTCTTT. This chain links TRBV4-1 with TRBJ1-1; possibly TRBD1 for D (5 bases). In germline, CDR1 is MGHRA, CDR2 YSYEKL. The V gene lost 0 bases and the J gene lost 0 bases, with 17 bases spanning the gap. The CDR3 covers 18 residues.

The chain links TRBV2 to TRBJ2-1; a weak D match, TRBD2 (6 bases). The V gene lost 6 bases and the J gene lost 8 bases, with 8 bases spanning the gap. CDR1 and CDR2 (germline): SNHLY, FYNNEI. CDR3 length equals 11 residues. This CDR3 reads CASRTSDEQFF. CDR3 nucleotide sequence: TGTGCCAGCAGGACTAGTGATGAGCAGTTCTTC.

The rearrangement uses TRBV11-3 and TRBJ2-2; TRBD1 matches at 7 bases. Germline V gene sequence: CDR1 SGHNT, CDR2 YENEEA. Trimming cost V 5 bases and J 0 bases; bases outside gene matches: 6. The length of the CDR3 is 16 residues. CDR3 sequence: CASSLRQGTNTGELFF. For the CDR3, the DNA is TGTGCCAGCAGCCTTAGACAGGGAACGAACACCGGGGAGCTGTTTTTT.

The chain combines TRBV5-1 with TRBJ2-7; 12 positions agree with TRBD1. With 4 bases clipped from V and 4 bases from J, the junction kept 9 bases outside the gene matches. Germline V gene lookup returns CDR1 SGHRS and CDR2 YFSETQ. This CDR3 region has 16 residues. CDR3 protein: CASSEPPGQGAYEQYF. The DNA of the CDR3 is TGCGCCAGCAGCGAACCTCCGGGACAGGGGGCATACGAGCAGTACTTC.

The chain carries TRBV12-5 and TRBJ1-1; no firm D call. This CDR3 is built from 12 residues. The V end was cut by 5 bases, the J end by 1 base, with 5 bases between. CDR1 is LGHNT and CDR2 is FRNRAP in the germline V gene. The CDR3 nucleotides read TGTGCTAGTGGTGCGCGGAACACTGAAGCTTTCTTT. Encoded protein: CASGARNTEAFF.

The V call is TRBV2, the J call TRBJ2-2, with 10 nucleotides matching TRBD2. V trimming: 7 bases; J trimming: 7 bases; junction bases outside the gene matches: 9. Germline V gene lookup returns CDR1 SNHLY and CDR2 FYNNEI. There are 15 residues in the CDR3. CDR3 residues: CASKRLAGADGELFF. DNA for the CDR3: TGTGCCAGCAAGCGTCTAGCGGGAGCGGACGGGGAGCTGTTTTTT.

The V and J genes are TRBV9 and TRBJ2-3, with 9 bases that match TRBD2. After removal of 0 bases from V and 3 bases from J, the junction contained 8 bases not matched to a gene. Germline V gene sequence: CDR1 SGDLS, CDR2 YYNGEE. The length of the CDR3 is 17 residues. Here the CDR3 reads CASSVVTSGFGTDTQYF. The CDR3 DNA sequence: TGTGCCAGCAGCGTAGTTACTAGCGGGTTCGGGACAGATACGCAGTATTTT.

V usage is TRBV5-8 and J usage is TRBJ2-2; 7 bases fit TRBD1. The CDR3 has 15 amino acids. The V gene's germline CDR1 is SGHTS and CDR2 YDEGEE. The V gene end was trimmed by 4 bases and the J gene end by 4 bases; junction bases not matched to a gene: 7. The CDR3, as DNA: TGTGCCAGCAGCAGGGAGACAGGGCGCACCGGGGAGCTGTTTTTT. It encodes CASSRETGRTGELFF. The entire variable domain, with the rest obtained from reference TRBV5-8 and TRBJ2-2, is as follows: EAGVTQSPTHLIKTRGQQATLRCSPISGHTSVYWYQQALGLGLQFLLWYDEGEERNRGNFPPRFSGRQFPNYSSELNVNALELEDSALYLCASSRETGRTGELFFGEGSRLTVL.

The genes are TRBV2 and TRBJ2-2; 9 positions match TRBD1. Trimming removed 6 bases from V and 5 bases from J; junction bases left unmatched: 7. Looked up from germline, CDR1 is SNHLY and CDR2 is FYNNEI. There are 15 residues in the CDR3. The CDR3 spells CASSHGDRATGELFF. The CDR3 nucleotides read TGTGCCAGCAGCCACGGGGACAGGGCGACCGGGGAGCTGTTTTTT.

Comment on this clone: Relative to the germline gene, one junction end is altered; a read error may explain this. The gene calls are TRBV2 and TRBJ1-2, with D possibly being TRBD1 (6 bases). Germline V gives CDR1 SNHLY, CDR2 FYNNEI. The length of the CDR3 is 14 residues. CDR3: CASREGGQSYGYTF. CDR3 DNA sequence: TGTGCCAGCAGGGAAGGGGGTCAGAGCTATGGCTACACCTTC.

The rearrangement joins TRBV6-4 to TRBJ2-2; 9 bases agree with TRBD2. From germline, CDR1 is MRHNA and CDR2 SNTAGT. CDR3 length: 16 amino acids. V dropped 7 bases and J dropped 0; count of bases not matched to a gene: 6. CDR3 bases: TGTGCCAGCAAACCATTAGCGGGGGCGAACACCGGGGAGCTGTTTTTT. Translated: CASKPLAGANTGELFF.

V and J are TRBV6-6 and TRBJ2-1, with D tentatively TRBD2 (5 bases). This CDR3 spans 12 amino acids. V lost 8 bases and J 4 bases, leaving 9 bases between the germline ends. Germline values: CDR1 MNHNY, CDR2 SVGAGI (reference sequence). CDR3 in DNA: TGTGCCAGCTTAGGGAGTTACAATGAGCAGTTCTTC. Amino acid sequence: CASLGSYNEQFF.

This chain uses TRBV6-1 with TRBJ2-7; no firm D call. From germline, CDR1 is MNHNS and CDR2 SASEGT. The germline V and J ends were trimmed by 0 bases and 3 bases, with 18 bases remaining between them. This CDR3 region has 17 residues. This CDR3 reads CASSEAVTPRVSYEQYF. The DNA of the CDR3 is TGTGCCAGCAGTGAAGCGGTTACTCCTCGTGTAAGCTACGAGCAGTACTTC.

The chain recombines TRBV6-6 with TRBJ2-1, with D possibly being TRBD2 (5 bases). V lost 2 bases and J 3 bases, leaving 11 bases between the germline ends. This CDR3 has 15 residues. Germline CDR1 is MNHNY and CDR2 is SVGAGI (reference sequence). The CDR3 DNA reads as TGTGCCAGCAGTTACGCGGGCAGCCGCTACAATGAGCAGTTCTTC. Residues: CASSYAGSRYNEQFF.

The chain carries TRBV5-1 and TRBJ2-7, with D perhaps matching TRBD1 (6 bases). Trimming took off 3 bases at V and 0 bases at J, with 13 bases between the two ends. CDR3 length: 15 amino acids. The germline V gene encodes CDR1 SGHRS and CDR2 YFSETQ. This chain's CDR3 is CASSWTTDSSYEQYF. The CDR3 nucleotides read TGCGCCAGCAGCTGGACGACGGACAGCTCCTACGAGCAGTACTTC.

V and J are TRBV2 and TRBJ1-1; D gene ambiguous. From germline, CDR1 is SNHLY and CDR2 FYNNEI. V lost 7 bases to trimming and J lost 1 base, with 13 bases between them. CDR3 size: 14 residues. The CDR3 nucleotides read TGTGCCAGCACCATACGGACGAGGAACACTGAAGCTTTCTTT. Its translation is CASTIRTRNTEAFF. The complete variable domain, with remaining parts taken from reference TRBV2 and TRBJ1-1, reads EPEVTQTPSHQVTQMGQEVILRCVPISNHLYFYWYRQILGQKVEFLVSFYNNEISEKSEIFDDQFSVERPDGSNFTLKIRSTKLEDSAMYFCASTIRTRNTEAFFGQGTRLTVV.